These 8 T cell receptor beta chains came from one sample sequenced in a study of blood T cell repertoires in COVID-19. Method: immunoSEQ multiplex PCR; TCRdb's copy keeps in-frame clones and lacks some. The sample lists approximately 390,000 clones, approximately 91% occurring once. Sequenced sample: PBMCs or T cells enriched from blood (not recorded which). The receptors come from a woman aged 40 to 50 with acute COVID-19.

V usage is TRBV6-6 and J usage is TRBJ1-4, with D unresolved. This CDR3 spans 14 amino acids. Trimming removed 3 bases at V and 7 bases at J, with 12 bases between. Germline V gene data show CDR1 as MNHNY and CDR2 as SVGAGI (reference sequence). The CDR3 loop is CASSYGQVGEKLFF. DNA for the CDR3: TGTGCCAGCAGTTATGGGCAGGTCGGTGAAAAACTGTTTTTT.

The chain employs TRBV2 and TRBJ1-1, with D unresolved. Germline loops: CDR1 SNHLY, CDR2 FYNNEI. Trimming cost V 7 bases and J 3 bases, with 9 bases left between them. CDR3 size: 12 residues. The chain's CDR3 is CASTRVDTEAFF. CDR3 coding DNA: TGTGCCAGCACTCGGGTGGACACTGAAGCTTTCTTT.

The rearrangement uses TRBV6-5 and TRBJ2-2; D is unresolved. The V gene lost 2 bases and the J gene lost 5 bases, with 9 bases spanning the gap. The CDR3 length is 14 residues. Per the germline V gene, CDR1 is MNHEY and CDR2 is SVGAGI. In DNA form, the CDR3 reads TGTGCCAGCAGTTACAAGGTCGGGACCGGGGAGCTGTTTTTT. The encoded protein is CASSYKVGTGELFF.

This rearrangement joins TRBV2 to TRBJ1-2; possible D gene TRBD1, 5 bases. Between the trimmed V and J ends, which lost 1 base and 7 bases, there was a span of 7 bases. CDR1 is SNHLY and CDR2 is FYNNEI in the germline V gene. The CDR3 sequence is 12 residues long. This CDR3 is CASSEGGAGYTF. In DNA form, the CDR3 reads TGTGCCAGCAGTGAAGGGGGCGCTGGCTACACCTTC.

The chain employs TRBV29-1 and TRBJ1-2, with D unresolved. Trimming cost V 5 bases and J 8 bases, with 15 bases left between them. This CDR3 spans 12 amino acids. Germline CDR1 and CDR2: SQVTM and ANQGSEA. The CDR3 protein is CSVPQSPGGYTF. CDR3 nucleotides: TGCAGCGTTCCCCAGAGCCCCGGGGGCTACACCTTC.

This clone came up once. The chain combines TRBV5-1 with TRBJ1-6; 8 bases line up with TRBD1. The CDR3 contains 16 residues. Germline values: CDR1 SGHRS, CDR2 YFSETQ. Losses at the gene ends were 3 bases for V and 8 bases for J; bases not matched to a gene: 10. Here the CDR3 reads CASSSTRQGNDSPLHF. As DNA, the CDR3 is TGCGCCAGCAGCTCAACCCGACAGGGGAATGATTCACCCCTCCACTTT.

The CDR3 coding sequence is TGTGCCAGCAGCTTGGACAGGGCTTATGGCTACACCTTC. This sequence encodes CASSLDRAYGYTF. The chain couples TRBV5-5 to TRBJ1-2, with D possibly being TRBD1 (6 bases). V shed 0 bases and J shed 5 bases, with 8 bases lying between them. This CDR3 has 13 amino acids. The germline V gene encodes CDR1 SGHKS and CDR2 YYEKEE (reference sequence).

This chain joins TRBV25-1 and TRBJ2-2, with D maybe TRBD1 (5 bases). CDR1 MGHDK and CDR2 SYGVNS come from the germline V gene. The CDR3 length is 18 residues. V gave up 2 bases and J gave up 6 bases, with 22 bases separating them. CDR3 in DNA: TGTGCCAGCAGTGAACTTGGAGCAGGGTCAGCAGGATCCGGGGAGCTGTTTTTT. It is translated as CASSELGAGSAGSGELFF. The complete variable domain, with remaining parts taken from reference TRBV25-1 and TRBJ2-2, reads EADIYQTPRYLVIGTGKKITLECSQTMGHDKMYWYQQDPGMELHLIHYSYGVNSTEKGDLSSESTVSRIRTEHFPLTLESARPSHTSQYLCASSELGAGSAGSGELFFGEGSRLTVL.